Sequencing of this T cell receptor beta chain was carried out in a study of CD8 T cells in ankylosing spondylitis listed by TCRdb under 2017. Describing the broader study: T cell receptor beta repertoires were profiled in healthy donors and ankylosing spondylitis patients so that disease-linked TCR variants could be found. The whole study cohort included over a hundred healthy donors and 25 ankylosing spondylitis patients. Peripheral blood samples were taken, and synovial fluid was additionally collected from ankylosing spondylitis patients. General conclusions and limits of the study: Blood from ankylosing spondylitis patients appeared to be characterized by a TCR beta motif made up of under ten highly homologous amino acid variants. Some motif variants had previously been reported in the synovial fluid and blood of reactive arthritis patients, which suggests shared mechanisms of disease initiation. The disease-linked clones had a CD8+ phenotype and were found at relatively low frequencies in peripheral blood. According to the report, matched synovial fluid samples from ankylosing spondylitis patients were significantly enriched for the disease-linked clones.

TCRdb records Illumina HiSeq 2500 as the sequencer. Quantitative 5'-RACE with molecular barcodes was used to prepare TCR beta libraries. The original pipeline was this. A new computational method based on a probabilistic model of VDJ rearrangement was used to identify disease-linked TCR variants. In-frame beta chains were kept once TCRdb had trimmed the public reads at Q25 with fastp and called clones with MiXCR. CDR3 protein duplicates are merged, each entry listing the most common genes and DNA. These V and J calls rely on TCRdb rather than the paper's analysis. The sample table holds 150,000 to 200,000 distinct CDR3 sequences, of which about 16% were seen once. The ten largest clones represent over 7.5% of the sample. This clonotype was detected only a few times. Its recognized antigen is unknown. No qualities accompany the bases; no much larger clone lies one base away. Spanning cysteine to phenylalanine, the CDR3 consists of 15 amino acids. The entry retains the CDR3 DNA only, 45 bases that are in frame from base 1. The germline V gene (reference sequence) yields DFQATT for CDR1 and SNEGSKA for CDR2. V is shortened by 0 bases, J by 5 bases, and the region joining them spans 14 bases.

In this chain, TRBV20-1 is recombined with TRBJ2-1; TRBD2 is perhaps the D gene, given 5 matching bases. Sequencing input: blood, either unsorted or a sorted T cell fraction (not recorded which). This TCR was recovered from a male donor with ankylosing spondylitis or in good health (not recorded which). The DNA sequence is TGCAGTGCTAGAGATGGAGCAGCGGTAAACAATGAGCAGTTCTTC. Translated, this gives CSARDGAAVNNEQFF.